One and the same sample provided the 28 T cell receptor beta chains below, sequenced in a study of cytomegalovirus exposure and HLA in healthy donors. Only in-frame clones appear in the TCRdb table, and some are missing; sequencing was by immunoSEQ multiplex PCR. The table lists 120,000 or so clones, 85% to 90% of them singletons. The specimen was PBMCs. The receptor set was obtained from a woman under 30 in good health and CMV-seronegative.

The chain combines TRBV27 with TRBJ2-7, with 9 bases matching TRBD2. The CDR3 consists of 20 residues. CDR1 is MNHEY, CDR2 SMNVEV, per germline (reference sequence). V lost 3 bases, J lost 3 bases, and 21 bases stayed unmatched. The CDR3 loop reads CASSFAPGTSPEGLHYEQYF. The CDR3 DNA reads TGTGCCAGCAGTTTCGCTCCCGGGACTAGCCCAGAAGGGCTCCACTACGAGCAGTACTTC.

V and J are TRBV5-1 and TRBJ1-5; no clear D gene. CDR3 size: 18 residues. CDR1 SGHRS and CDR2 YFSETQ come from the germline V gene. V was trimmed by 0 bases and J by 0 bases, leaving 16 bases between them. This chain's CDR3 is CASSLGPRIADSNQPQHF. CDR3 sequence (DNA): TGCGCCAGCAGCTTGGGGCCTAGGATAGCCGATAGCAATCAGCCCCAGCATTTT.

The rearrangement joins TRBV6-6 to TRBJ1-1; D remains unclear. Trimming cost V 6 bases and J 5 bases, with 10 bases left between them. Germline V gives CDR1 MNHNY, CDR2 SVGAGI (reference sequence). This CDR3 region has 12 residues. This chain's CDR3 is CASSRSRTEAFF. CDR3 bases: TGTGCCAGCAGCCGTTCGAGGACTGAAGCTTTCTTT.

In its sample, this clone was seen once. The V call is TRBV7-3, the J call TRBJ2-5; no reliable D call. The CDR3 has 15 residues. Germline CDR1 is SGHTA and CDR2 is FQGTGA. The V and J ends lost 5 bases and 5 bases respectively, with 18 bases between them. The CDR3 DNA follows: TGTGCCAGCAGCCTTGGCCCCCCTCCCCTGGAGACCCAGTACTTC. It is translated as CASSLGPPPLETQYF. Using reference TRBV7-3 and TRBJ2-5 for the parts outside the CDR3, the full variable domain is GAGVSQTPSNKVTEKGKYVELRCDPISGHTALYWYRQSLGQGPEFLIYFQGTGAADDSGLPNDRFFAVRPEGSVSTLKIQRTERGDSAVYLCASSLGPPPLETQYFGPGTRLLVL.

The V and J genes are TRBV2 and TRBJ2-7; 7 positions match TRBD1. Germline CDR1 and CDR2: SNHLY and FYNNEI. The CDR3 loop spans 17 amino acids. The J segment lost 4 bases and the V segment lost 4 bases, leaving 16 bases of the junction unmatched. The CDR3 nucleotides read TGTGCCAGCAGTGGGACATGGACAGGCCCAGTGGGTTACGAGCAGTACTTC. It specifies CASSGTWTGPVGYEQYF.

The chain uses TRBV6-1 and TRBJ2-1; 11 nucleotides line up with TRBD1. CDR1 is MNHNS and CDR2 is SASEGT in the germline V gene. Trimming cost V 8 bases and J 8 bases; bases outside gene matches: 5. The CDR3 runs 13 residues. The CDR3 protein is CASGQGAFYEQFF. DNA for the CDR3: TGTGCCAGCGGACAGGGGGCCTTCTATGAGCAGTTCTTC.

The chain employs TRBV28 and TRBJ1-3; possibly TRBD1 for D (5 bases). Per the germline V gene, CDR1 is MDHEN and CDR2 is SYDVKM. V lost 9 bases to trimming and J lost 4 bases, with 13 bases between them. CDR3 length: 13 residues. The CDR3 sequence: CASQGSPGNTIYF. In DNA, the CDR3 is TGTGCCAGTCAGGGATCGCCCGGAAACACCATATATTTT. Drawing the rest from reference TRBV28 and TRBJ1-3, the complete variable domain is DVKVTQSSRYLVKRTGEKVFLECVQDMDHENMFWYRQDPGLGLRLIYFSYDVKMKEKGDIPEGYSVSREKKERFSLILESASTNQTSMYLCASQGSPGNTIYFGEGSWLTVV.

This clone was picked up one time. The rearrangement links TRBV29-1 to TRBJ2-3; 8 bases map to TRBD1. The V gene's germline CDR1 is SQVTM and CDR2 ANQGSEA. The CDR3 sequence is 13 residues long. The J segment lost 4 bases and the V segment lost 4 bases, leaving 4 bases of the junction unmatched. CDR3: CSVGTGRADTQYF. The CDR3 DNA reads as TGCAGCGTTGGGACAGGGCGCGCAGATACGCAGTATTTT.

The CDR3, as DNA: TGCGCCAGCAGCTTCGGGGGGGCTTACGAGCAGTACTTC. It yields the protein CASSFGGAYEQYF. The V gene is TRBV5-1, the J gene TRBJ2-7; 8 positions match TRBD2. The CDR3 loop spans 13 amino acids. Trimming at V came to 2 bases and at J to 4 bases, leaving 2 bases not matched to a gene. Germline V lookup: CDR1 SGHRS, CDR2 YFSETQ.

Written as DNA, the CDR3 is TGTGCCAGCAGGGGGGGGGTCGAGCAGTACTTC. It yields the protein CASRGGVEQYF. The V and J genes are TRBV6-6 and TRBJ2-7, with 7 bases fitting TRBD2. Germline assignment: CDR1 MNHNY and CDR2 SVGAGI (reference sequence). The CDR3 has 11 amino acids. Trimming took 6 bases from V and 6 from J; bases not matched to a gene: 2.

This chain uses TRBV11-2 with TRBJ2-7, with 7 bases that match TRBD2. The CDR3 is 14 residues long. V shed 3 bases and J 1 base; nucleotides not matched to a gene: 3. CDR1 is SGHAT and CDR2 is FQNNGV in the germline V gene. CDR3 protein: CASSLGSGSYEQYF. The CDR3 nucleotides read TGTGCCAGCAGCTTGGGTAGCGGGTCCTACGAGCAGTACTTC.

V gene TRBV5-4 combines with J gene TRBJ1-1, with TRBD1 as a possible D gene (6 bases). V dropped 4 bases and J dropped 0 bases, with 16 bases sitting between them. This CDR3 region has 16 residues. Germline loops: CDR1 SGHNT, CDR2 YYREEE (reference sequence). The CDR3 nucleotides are TGTGCCAGCAGCCCCAGCGGACAGAGCCTGAACACTGAAGCTTTCTTT. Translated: CASSPSGQSLNTEAFF.

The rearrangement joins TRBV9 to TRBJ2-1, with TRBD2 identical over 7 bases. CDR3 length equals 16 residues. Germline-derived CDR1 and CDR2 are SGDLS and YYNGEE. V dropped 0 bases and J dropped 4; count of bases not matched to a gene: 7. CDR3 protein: CASSVEASGAYNEQFF. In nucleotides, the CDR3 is TGTGCCAGCAGCGTAGAGGCTAGCGGAGCGTACAATGAGCAGTTCTTC.

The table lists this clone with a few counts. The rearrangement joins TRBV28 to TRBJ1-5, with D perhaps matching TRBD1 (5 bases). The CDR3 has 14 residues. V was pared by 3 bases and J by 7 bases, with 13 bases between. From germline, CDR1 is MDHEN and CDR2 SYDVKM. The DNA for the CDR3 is TGTGCCAGCAGTTTGGACAAGTTGGTCCAGCCCCAGCATTTT. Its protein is CASSLDKLVQPQHF.

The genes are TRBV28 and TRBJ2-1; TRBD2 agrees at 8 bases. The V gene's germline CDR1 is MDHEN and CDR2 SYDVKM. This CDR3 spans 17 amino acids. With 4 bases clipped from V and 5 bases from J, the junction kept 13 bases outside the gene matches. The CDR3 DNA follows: TGTGCCAGCAGTTCCACCCCCTTGCAGCGGGAGAACAATGAGCAGTTCTTC. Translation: CASSSTPLQRENNEQFF.

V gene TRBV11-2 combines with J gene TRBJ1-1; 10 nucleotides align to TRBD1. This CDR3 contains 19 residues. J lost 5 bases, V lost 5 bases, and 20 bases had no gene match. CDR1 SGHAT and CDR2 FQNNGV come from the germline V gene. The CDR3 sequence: CASSGKDRDRGVLRTEAFF. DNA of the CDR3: TGTGCCAGCAGCGGAAAGGACCGGGACAGGGGTGTTTTGAGGACTGAAGCTTTCTTT. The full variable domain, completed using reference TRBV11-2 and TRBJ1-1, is EAGVAQSPRYKIIEKRQSVAFWCNPISGHATLYWYQQILGQGPKLLIQFQNNGVVDDSQLPKDRFSAERLKGVDSTLKIQPAKLEDSAVYLCASSGKDRDRGVLRTEAFFGQGTRLTVV.

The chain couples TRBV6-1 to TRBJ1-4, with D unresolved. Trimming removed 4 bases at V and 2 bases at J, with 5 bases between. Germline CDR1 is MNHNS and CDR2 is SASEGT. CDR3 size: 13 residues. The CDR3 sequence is CASSGQTNEKLFF. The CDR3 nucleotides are TGTGCCAGCAGTGGGCAGACTAATGAAAAACTGTTTTTT.

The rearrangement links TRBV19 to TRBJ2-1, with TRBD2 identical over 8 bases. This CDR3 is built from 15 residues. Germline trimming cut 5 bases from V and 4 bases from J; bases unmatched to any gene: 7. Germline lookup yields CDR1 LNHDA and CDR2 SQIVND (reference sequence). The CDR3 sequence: CASSRAGARYNEQFF. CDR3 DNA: TGTGCCAGTAGTCGAGCGGGGGCTAGATACAATGAGCAGTTCTTC.

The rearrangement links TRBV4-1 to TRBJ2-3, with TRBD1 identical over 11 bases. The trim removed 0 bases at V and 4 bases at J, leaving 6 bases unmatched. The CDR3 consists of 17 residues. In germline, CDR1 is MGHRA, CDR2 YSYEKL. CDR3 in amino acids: CASSQELDRGPSDTQYF. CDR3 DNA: TGCGCCAGCAGCCAAGAGTTGGACAGGGGGCCCTCAGATACGCAGTATTTT.

This chain's CDR3 is CASSLAPGTHRSYTF. The DNA for the CDR3 is TGTGCCAGCAGCTTGGCCCCAGGAACCCACCGTAGCTACACCTTC. V and J are TRBV5-8 and TRBJ1-2; D unclear. This CDR3 contains 15 residues. V lost 0 bases, J lost 9 bases, and 18 bases lay in between. The germline gives CDR1 SGHTS, CDR2 YDEGEE.

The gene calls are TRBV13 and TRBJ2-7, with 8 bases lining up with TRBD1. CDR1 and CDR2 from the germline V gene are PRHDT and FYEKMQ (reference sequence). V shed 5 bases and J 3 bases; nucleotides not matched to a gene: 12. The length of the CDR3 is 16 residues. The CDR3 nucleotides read TGTGCCAGCAGCCCCACCCCCGGACAGGGAGGCTACGAGCAGTACTTC. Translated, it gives CASSPTPGQGGYEQYF.

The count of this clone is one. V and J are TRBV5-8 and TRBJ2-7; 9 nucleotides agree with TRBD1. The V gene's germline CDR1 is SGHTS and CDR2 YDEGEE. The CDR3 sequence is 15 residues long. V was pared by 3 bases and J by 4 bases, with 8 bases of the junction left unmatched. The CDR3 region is CASSSRDRATYEQYF. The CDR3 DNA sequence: TGTGCCAGCAGCTCCCGGGACAGGGCCACATACGAGCAGTACTTC.

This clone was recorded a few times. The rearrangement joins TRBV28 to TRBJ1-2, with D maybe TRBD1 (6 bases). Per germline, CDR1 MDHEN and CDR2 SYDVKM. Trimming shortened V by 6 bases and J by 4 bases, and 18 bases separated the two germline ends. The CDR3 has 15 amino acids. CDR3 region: CASRPVDRDFYGYTF. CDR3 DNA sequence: TGTGCCAGCAGACCGGTGGACAGAGATTTCTATGGCTACACCTTC.

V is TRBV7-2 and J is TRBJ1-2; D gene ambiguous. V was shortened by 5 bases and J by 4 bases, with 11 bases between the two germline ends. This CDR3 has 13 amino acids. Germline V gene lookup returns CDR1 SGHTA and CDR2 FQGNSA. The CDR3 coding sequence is TGTGCCAGCAGCGCCGCTCGGGGCTATGGCTACACCTTC. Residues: CASSAARGYGYTF.

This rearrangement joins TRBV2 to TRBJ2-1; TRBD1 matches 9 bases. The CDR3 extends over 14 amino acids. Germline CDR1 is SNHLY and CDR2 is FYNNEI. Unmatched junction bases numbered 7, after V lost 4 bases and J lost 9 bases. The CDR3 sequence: CASSVGTGYGEQFF. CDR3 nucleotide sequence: TGTGCCAGCAGTGTTGGGACAGGGTATGGTGAGCAGTTCTTC.

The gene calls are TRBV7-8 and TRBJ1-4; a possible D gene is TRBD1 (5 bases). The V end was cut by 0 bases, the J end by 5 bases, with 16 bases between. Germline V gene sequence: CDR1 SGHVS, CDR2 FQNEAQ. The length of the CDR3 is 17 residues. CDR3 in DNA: TGTGCCAGCAGCTTAGCGGGTGGGGCCAAGACCAATGAAAAACTGTTTTTT. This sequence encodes CASSLAGGAKTNEKLFF.

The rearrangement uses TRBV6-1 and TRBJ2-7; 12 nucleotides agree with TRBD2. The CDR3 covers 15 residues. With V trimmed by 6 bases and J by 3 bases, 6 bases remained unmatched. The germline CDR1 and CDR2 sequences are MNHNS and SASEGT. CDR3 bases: TGTGCCAGCAGGGAGTCACTAGCGGGAGGCTACGAGCAGTACTTC. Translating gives CASRESLAGGYEQYF.

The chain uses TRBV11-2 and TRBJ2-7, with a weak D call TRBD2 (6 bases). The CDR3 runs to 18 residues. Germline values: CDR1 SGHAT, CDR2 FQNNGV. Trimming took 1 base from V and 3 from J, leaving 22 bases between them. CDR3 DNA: TGTGCCAGCAGCTTAGTGGGGGTGGCTAGCGTGGCGTTCTACGAGCAGTACTTC. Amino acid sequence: CASSLVGVASVAFYEQYF.